The 12 T cell receptor beta chains below were found in one sample sequenced in a study of radiotherapy plus CTLA-4 blockade in lung cancer. TCRdb keeps only in-frame clones here, not all; method: immunoSEQ multiplex PCR. The sample has approximately 83,000 clones; around 79% are singletons. Sequencing was performed on peripheral blood, taken from a patient treated with radiotherapy plus ipilimumab. The receptors were gathered from a human donor with non-small cell lung cancer who had a partial response to radiotherapy plus ipilimumab. Some clones in this sample may be carry-over from other donors' samples.

This rearrangement joins TRBV6-1 to TRBJ2-3; 10 bases are a match to TRBD2. Germline-derived CDR1 and CDR2 are MNHNS and SASEGT. The CDR3 length is 15 residues. V was clipped by 7 bases and J by 1 base; unmatched bases: 5. This CDR3 reads CASTFGLAGTDTQYF. The DNA of the CDR3 is TGTGCCAGCACTTTTGGACTAGCGGGCACAGATACGCAGTATTTT.

The table lists this clone with a few counts. This chain joins TRBV6-1 and TRBJ1-4, with D unresolved. Deletions cut 6 bases from V and 8 bases from J, with 4 bases between. Looked up from germline, CDR1 is MNHNS and CDR2 is SASEGT. The CDR3 runs to 10 residues. The CDR3 spells CASRSEKLFF. The CDR3 region has the DNA TGTGCCAGCAGGTCGGAAAAACTGTTTTTT.

The chain couples TRBV5-1 to TRBJ1-6; 9 bases match TRBD1. The length of the CDR3 is 17 residues. After removal of 0 bases from V and 6 bases from J, the junction contained 7 bases not matched to a gene. Germline CDR1 reads SGHRS; CDR2 reads YFSETQ. CDR3 amino acids: CASSLAPGQGANSPLHF. The DNA for the CDR3 is TGCGCCAGCAGCTTGGCGCCGGGACAGGGAGCTAATTCACCCCTCCACTTT.

V gene TRBV15 combines with J gene TRBJ1-2, with 7 bases fitting TRBD1. Trimming removed 0 bases from V and 4 bases from J; junction bases left unmatched: 5. CDR1 LNHNV and CDR2 YYDKDF come from the germline V gene (reference sequence). This CDR3 has 15 amino acids. CDR3 nucleotide sequence: TGTGCCACCAGCAGAGATCGACAGGGACCCTATGGCTACACCTTC. Protein: CATSRDRQGPYGYTF.

This chain connects TRBV7-2 to TRBJ2-3; D might be TRBD2 (6 bases). Per the germline V gene, CDR1 is SGHTA and CDR2 is FQGNSA. CDR3 length: 15 residues. Trimming shortened V by 3 bases and J by 0 bases, and 10 bases separated the two germline ends. Here the CDR3 DNA reads TGTGCCAGCAGCTTGGGGAGGCCAAGCACAGATACGCAGTATTTT. Protein: CASSLGRPSTDTQYF. Full variable domain (rest looked up from reference TRBV7-2 and TRBJ2-3): GAGVSQSPSNKVTEKGKDVELRCDPISGHTALYWYRQSLGQGLEFLIYFQGNSAPDKSGLPSDRFSAERTGGSVSTLTIQRTQQEDSAVYLCASSLGRPSTDTQYFGPGTRLTVL.

The V gene is TRBV5-1, the J gene TRBJ2-3; 10 positions match TRBD2. This CDR3 spans 16 amino acids. CDR1 and CDR2 (germline): SGHRS, YFSETQ. J lost 2 bases, V lost 3 bases, and 6 bases had no gene match. The CDR3: CASSWGAGGVTDTQYF. The CDR3 nucleotides are TGCGCCAGCAGCTGGGGAGCGGGAGGGGTCACAGATACGCAGTATTTT.

The rearrangement uses TRBV30 and TRBJ2-5; 8 nucleotides line up with TRBD2. The V gene end was trimmed by 0 bases and the J gene end by 4 bases; junction bases not matched to a gene: 1. Germline V gene sequence: CDR1 GTSNPN, CDR2 SVGIG (reference sequence). CDR3 length: 13 amino acids. The CDR3 nucleotides are TGTGCCTGGAGTGTAGCGGGGGTAGAGACCCAGTACTTC. Translation gives CAWSVAGVETQYF. The full variable domain, in which reference TRBV30 and TRBJ2-5 provide the parts outside the CDR3, is SQTIHQWPATLVQPVGSPLSLECTVEGTSNPNLYWYRQAAGRGLQLLFYSVGIGQISSEVPQNLSASRPQDRQFILSSKKLLLSDSGFYLCAWSVAGVETQYFGPGTRLLVL.

The V call is TRBV28, the J call TRBJ1-3, with D unresolved. CDR1 and CDR2 (germline): MDHEN, SYDVKM. CDR3 length: 17 residues. Trimming removed 6 bases at V and 0 bases at J, with 18 bases between. The CDR3 DNA follows: TGTGCCAGCAGGGGAGGTGGCAGTTACCACTCTGGAAACACCATATATTTT. Translating it yields CASRGGGSYHSGNTIYF.

The chain employs TRBV19 and TRBJ1-1; a weak D match, TRBD1 (6 bases). V shed 10 bases and J shed 0 bases, with 18 bases lying between them. Per the germline V gene, CDR1 is LNHDA and CDR2 is SQIVND (reference sequence). The CDR3 runs to 15 residues. The CDR3 region is CATREGRGMNTEAFF. The CDR3 DNA reads TGTGCCACCCGGGAGGGGAGGGGGATGAACACTGAAGCTTTCTTT.

This clone was recorded once. DNA for the CDR3: TGTGCCAGCAGTGGGACAGGAGGTGTCGCGACCCAGTACTTC. It encodes CASSGTGGVATQYF. This chain joins TRBV6-1 and TRBJ2-5; 7 positions match TRBD1. Germline loops: CDR1 MNHNS, CDR2 SASEGT. This CDR3 has 14 amino acids. V trimming: 4 bases; J trimming: 7 bases; junction bases outside the gene matches: 9.

This clone was counted only a few times. This chain joins TRBV18 and TRBJ1-4; D is unclear. CDR1 is KGHSH and CDR2 is LQKENI in the germline V gene. Trimming removed 3 bases at V and 0 bases at J, with 8 bases between. CDR3 length: 15 residues. The CDR3 nucleotides are TGTGCCAGCTCACCGATGAGAACAACTAATGAAAAACTGTTTTTT. Its protein is CASSPMRTTNEKLFF.

This chain links TRBV9 with TRBJ1-6; 10 positions match TRBD1. Trimming cost V 0 bases and J 10 bases; bases outside gene matches: 13. Germline CDR1 is SGDLS and CDR2 is YYNGEE. This CDR3 comprises 18 residues. The CDR3 here is CASSVAATGGERGSPLHF. CDR3 DNA sequence: TGTGCCAGCAGCGTAGCTGCGACAGGGGGCGAAAGAGGCTCACCCCTCCACTTT. The full variable domain, rest sourced from reference TRBV9 and TRBJ1-6, is DSGVTQTPKHLITATGQRVTLRCSPRSGDLSVYWYQQSLDQGLQFLIQYYNGEERAKGNILERFSAQQFPDLHSELNLSSLELGDSALYFCASSVAATGGERGSPLHFGNGTRLTVT.